Listed here is a single TCR beta chain. During active infection, Seattle patients enrolled and were then monitored through disease. Methods used by the authors: Estimation of nucleated cell counts relied on the amplification of reference gene primers. The data were produced by immunoSEQ multiplex PCR, yet TCRdb's version contains in-frame clones alone and is incomplete. V, J and clone size are those of that table, while D and trimming were read from the DNA. The top ten hold approximately 0.77% of the sample, which has about 200,000 clones, 80% to 95% seen once. This specimen belongs to a study of blood T cell repertoires in COVID-19. Study-wide background: Some COVID-19 samples were acute and others convalescent; all came from the United States, Italy and Spain. T cells, B-cell-depleted T cells, or PBMCs provided the cDNA or gDNA that served as material.

Germline V gene sequence: CDR1 SGHDT, CDR2 YYEEEE. Trimming left V 5 bases short and J 4 bases short, with 15 bases between. The CDR3 runs 14 residues. V usage is TRBV5-6 and J usage is TRBJ1-2, with D unclear. What was sequenced was peripheral blood. The origin of this receptor is a man in his sixties with COVID-19, enrolled during active disease. The CDR3, as DNA: TGTGCCAGCAGTTATTTGTTGTACAGCTATGGCTACACCTTC. Translating gives CASSYLLYSYGYTF. The full variable domain, with the rest looked up from reference TRBV5-6 and TRBJ1-2, is DAGVTQSPTHLIKTRGQQVTLRCSPKSGHDTVSWYQQALGQGPQFIFQYYEEEERQRGNFPDRFSGHQFPNYSSELNVNALLLGDSALYLCASSYLLYSYGYTFGSGTRLTVV.